Presented here are 11 T cell receptor beta chains from one specimen sequenced in a study of T cells in narcolepsy. Profiling relied on immunoSEQ multiplex PCR, and the TCRdb table lists in-frame clones only, not all of them. The sample carries about 30,000 clones, about 85% recorded once. The specimen was CD45RA- memory CD4+ T cells from PBMCs. The receptors here all came from a human donor with narcolepsy.

V and J are TRBV5-6 and TRBJ2-1; possibly TRBD2 for D (6 bases). The CDR3 runs to 16 residues. Germline values: CDR1 SGHDT, CDR2 YYEEEE. The V end was cut by 0 bases, the J end by 3 bases, with 13 bases between. The CDR3 DNA follows: TGTGCCAGCAGCTTGGTAGGGACTGGGTACTACAATGAGCAGTTCTTC. Its protein product is CASSLVGTGYYNEQFF.

The chain has TRBV5-1 and TRBJ1-4; TRBD1 agrees at 7 bases. Germline CDR1 reads SGHRS; CDR2 reads YFSETQ. V trimming: 1 base; J trimming: 8 bases; junction bases outside the gene matches: 5. The CDR3 totals 14 residues. CDR3 in amino acids: CASSLTGAGEKLFF. The CDR3 DNA is TGCGCCAGCAGCTTGACAGGGGCCGGCGAAAAACTGTTTTTT.

This sequence joins TRBV7-3 and TRBJ2-1; 7 bases align to TRBD2. This CDR3 is 15 amino acids long. Germline CDR1 is SGHTA and CDR2 is FQGTGA. V shed 5 bases and J 4 bases; nucleotides not matched to a gene: 8. In DNA, the CDR3 is TGTGCCAGCAGCCCTCACGGGGGGACTTACAATGAGCAGTTCTTC. Amino acid sequence: CASSPHGGTYNEQFF.

This chain joins TRBV6-1 and TRBJ1-2; D uncertain. Germline V gene lookup returns CDR1 MNHNS and CDR2 SASEGT. Deletions cut 6 bases from V and 3 bases from J, with 14 bases between. CDR3 length: 14 residues. CDR3 sequence reads: CASSQATVDYGYTF. CDR3 nucleotides: TGTGCCAGCAGCCAAGCGACTGTTGACTATGGCTACACCTTC.

The CDR3 coding sequence is TGTGCCAGCAGCCCACGGGACACACTCTACGAGCAGTACTTC. This codes for CASSPRDTLYEQYF. The V and J genes are TRBV7-9 and TRBJ2-7; TRBD1 might be the D (6 bases). CDR1 is SEHNR and CDR2 is FQNEAQ in the germline V gene (reference sequence). The CDR3 is made up of 14 amino acids. The V end was cut by 5 bases, the J end by 3 bases, with 14 bases between.

In its sample, this clone was seen a few times. The rearrangement links TRBV5-5 to TRBJ1-6; 7 bases are shared with TRBD1. The CDR3 has 14 amino acids. Germline values: CDR1 SGHKS, CDR2 YYEKEE (reference sequence). The trim removed 3 bases at V and 10 bases at J, leaving 7 bases unmatched. CDR3: CASSWGQLPSPLHF. CDR3 sequence (DNA): TGTGCCAGCAGCTGGGGACAGCTACCGTCACCCCTCCACTTT.

The V and J genes are TRBV7-2 and TRBJ1-6; TRBD1 matches 7 bases. Germline values: CDR1 SGHTA, CDR2 FQGNSA. Trimming at V came to 1 base and at J to 6 bases, leaving 3 bases not matched to a gene. This CDR3 is built from 15 residues. CDR3 residues: CASSLEQGINSPLHF. In nucleotides, the CDR3 is TGTGCCAGCAGCTTAGAACAGGGGATTAATTCACCCCTCCACTTT.

The genes are TRBV2 and TRBJ2-7; D may be TRBD1 (6 bases). CDR3 length: 15 residues. V was shortened by 6 bases and J by 2 bases, with 17 bases between the two germline ends. The germline V gene has CDR1 SNHLY and CDR2 FYNNEI. The CDR3 region is CASRPNAGETYEQYF. CDR3 DNA: TGTGCCAGCAGGCCTAACGCAGGGGAGACCTACGAGCAGTACTTC.

The V and J genes are TRBV5-1 and TRBJ2-2, with D possibly matching TRBD1 (6 bases). This CDR3 region has 15 residues. Looked up from germline, CDR1 is SGHRS and CDR2 is YFSETQ. The V end was cut by 1 base, the J end by 4 bases, with 11 bases between. CDR3 in amino acids: CASSLFAGATGELFF. CDR3 nucleotides: TGCGCCAGCAGCTTGTTTGCAGGGGCCACCGGGGAGCTGTTTTTT.

This chain joins TRBV2 and TRBJ2-1; 9 positions match TRBD2. Germline assignment: CDR1 SNHLY and CDR2 FYNNEI. The ends lost 10 bases at V and 10 bases at J; junction bases unmatched: 14. This CDR3 is built from 14 residues. The CDR3 DNA reads TGTGCCACCCTAGTGACGGTCCTAGCGGGAGAGCAGTTCTTC. Protein product: CATLVTVLAGEQFF.

J is TRBJ1-4 and V is TRBV5-5; D is unresolved. Trimming removed 1 base from V and 0 bases from J, with 7 bases in between. In germline, CDR1 is SGHKS, CDR2 YYEKEE (reference sequence). The length of the CDR3 is 15 residues. CDR3 coding DNA: TGTGCCAGCAGCTTGAACGATGCAACTAATGAAAAACTGTTTTTT. This gives the protein CASSLNDATNEKLFF.